The subject of this entry is one T cell receptor beta chain. Its antigen is unknown. Assay: immunoSEQ multiplex PCR; the TCRdb copy retains only in-frame clones and omits some. The sample includes approximately 200,000 clones, almost 95% seen only once; the top ten take about 9.2%. The sample comes from a study of T cell responses to AZD1222 COVID-19 vaccine. Points from the study as a whole: Seropositive at baseline were only a handful of AZD1222 recipients. Every sample of the repertoires postdated the peak T cell response.

Germline loops: CDR1 SGDLS, CDR2 YYNGEE. V dropped 2 bases and J dropped 3; count of bases not matched to a gene: 7. The CDR3 is 16 amino acids. The chain carries TRBV9 and TRBJ2-1, with TRBD1 matching over 8 bases. This TCR was recovered from an adult in good health. The material was peripheral blood, obtained on day 0 of AZD1222 vaccination. The DNA for the CDR3 is TGTGCCAGCAGCGTCTCCCTTGGACAGGGCTACAATGAGCAGTTCTTC. Translated: CASSVSLGQGYNEQFF.